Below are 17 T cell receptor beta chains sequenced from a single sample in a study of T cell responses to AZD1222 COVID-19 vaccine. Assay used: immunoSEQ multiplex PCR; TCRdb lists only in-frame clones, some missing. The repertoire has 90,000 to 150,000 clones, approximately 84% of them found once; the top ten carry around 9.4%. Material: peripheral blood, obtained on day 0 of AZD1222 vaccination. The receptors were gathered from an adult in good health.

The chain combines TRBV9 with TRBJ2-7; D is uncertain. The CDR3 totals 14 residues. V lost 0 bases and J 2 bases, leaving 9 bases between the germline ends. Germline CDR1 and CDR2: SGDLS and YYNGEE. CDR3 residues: CASSVVDQPYEQYF. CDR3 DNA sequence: TGTGCCAGCAGCGTAGTCGACCAACCCTACGAGCAGTACTTC.

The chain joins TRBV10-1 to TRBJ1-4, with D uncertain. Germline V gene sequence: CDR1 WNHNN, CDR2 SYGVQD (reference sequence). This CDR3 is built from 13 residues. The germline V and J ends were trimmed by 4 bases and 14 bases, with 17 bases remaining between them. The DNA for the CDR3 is TGCGCCAGCAGTGGAGGGCCGGGGAGTTATCTGTTTTTT. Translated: CASSGGPGSYLFF.

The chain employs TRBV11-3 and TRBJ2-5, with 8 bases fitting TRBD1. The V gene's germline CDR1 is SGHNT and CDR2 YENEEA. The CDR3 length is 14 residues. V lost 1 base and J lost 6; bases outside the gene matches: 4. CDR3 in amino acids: CASSLGTGPKTQYF. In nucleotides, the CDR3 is TGTGCCAGCAGCTTAGGGACAGGGCCAAAGACCCAGTACTTC.

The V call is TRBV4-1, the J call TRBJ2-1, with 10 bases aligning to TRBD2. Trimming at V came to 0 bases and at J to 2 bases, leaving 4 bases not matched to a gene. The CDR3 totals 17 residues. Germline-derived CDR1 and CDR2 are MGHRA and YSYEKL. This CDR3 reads CASSQDGSGGAYNEQFF. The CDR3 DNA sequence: TGCGCCAGCAGCCAAGATGGAAGCGGGGGGGCCTACAATGAGCAGTTCTTC.

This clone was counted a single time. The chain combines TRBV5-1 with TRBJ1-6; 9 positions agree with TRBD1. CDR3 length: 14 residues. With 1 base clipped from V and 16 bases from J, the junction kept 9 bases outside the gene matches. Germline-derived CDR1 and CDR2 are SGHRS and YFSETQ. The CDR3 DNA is TGCGCCAGCAGCTTGAGGGACAGGGAGGCCCCTCTCCACTTT. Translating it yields CASSLRDREAPLHF.

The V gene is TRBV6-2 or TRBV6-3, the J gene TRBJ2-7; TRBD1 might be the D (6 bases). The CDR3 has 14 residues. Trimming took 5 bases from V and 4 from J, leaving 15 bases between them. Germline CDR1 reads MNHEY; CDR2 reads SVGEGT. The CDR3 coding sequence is TGTGCCAGCAGTCCCGGGACAAGCACATACGAGCAGTACTTC. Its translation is CASSPGTSTYEQYF.

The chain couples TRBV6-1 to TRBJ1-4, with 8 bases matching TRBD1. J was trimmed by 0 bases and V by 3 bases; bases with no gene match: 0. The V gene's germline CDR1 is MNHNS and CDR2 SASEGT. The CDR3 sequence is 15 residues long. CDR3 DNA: TGTGCCAGCAGTGAGGACAGGGCAACTAATGAAAAACTGTTTTTT. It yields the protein CASSEDRATNEKLFF.

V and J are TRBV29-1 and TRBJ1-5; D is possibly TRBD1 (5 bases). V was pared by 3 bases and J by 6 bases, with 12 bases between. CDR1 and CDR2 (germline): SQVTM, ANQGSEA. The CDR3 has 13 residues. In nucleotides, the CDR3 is TGCAGCGTTGAGGCAGGGACGGGTCAGCCCCAGCATTTT. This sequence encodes CSVEAGTGQPQHF.

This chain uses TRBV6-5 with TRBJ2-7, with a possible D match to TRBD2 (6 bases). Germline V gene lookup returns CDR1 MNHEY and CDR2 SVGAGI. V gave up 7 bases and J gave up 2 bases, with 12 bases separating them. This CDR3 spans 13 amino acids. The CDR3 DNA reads TGTGCCAGCAAGGGACTGACCCCCTACGAGCAGTACTTC. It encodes CASKGLTPYEQYF.

The CDR3 loop is CASSRRDREYF. The DNA for the CDR3 is TGTGCCAGCAGTCGACGGGACAGAGAGTACTTC. V usage is TRBV6-2 or TRBV6-3 and J usage is TRBJ2-7; TRBD1 matches 7 bases. V gave up 5 bases and J gave up 11 bases; unmatched junction bases: 6. The germline V gene has CDR1 MNHEY and CDR2 SVGEGT. The CDR3 loop spans 11 amino acids.

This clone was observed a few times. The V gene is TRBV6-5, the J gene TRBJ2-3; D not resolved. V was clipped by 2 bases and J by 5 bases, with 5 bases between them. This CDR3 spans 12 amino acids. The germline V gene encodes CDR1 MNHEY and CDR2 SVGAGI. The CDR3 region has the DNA TGTGCCAGCAGTTACCCCGGAGATACGCAGTATTTT. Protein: CASSYPGDTQYF.

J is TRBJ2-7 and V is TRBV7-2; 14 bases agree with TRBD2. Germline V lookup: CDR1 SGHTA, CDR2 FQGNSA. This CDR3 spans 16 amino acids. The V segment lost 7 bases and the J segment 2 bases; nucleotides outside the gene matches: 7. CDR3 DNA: TGTGCCAGCACCCGACTAGCGGGAGGGTCCACCTACGAGCAGTACTTC. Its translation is CASTRLAGGSTYEQYF.

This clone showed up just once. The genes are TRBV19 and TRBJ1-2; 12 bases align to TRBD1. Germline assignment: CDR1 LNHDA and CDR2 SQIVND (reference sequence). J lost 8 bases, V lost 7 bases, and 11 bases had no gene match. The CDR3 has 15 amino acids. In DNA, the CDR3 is TGTGCCAGTACCGGTACCGGGACAGGGGGCATCGGCTACACCTTC. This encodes CASTGTGTGGIGYTF. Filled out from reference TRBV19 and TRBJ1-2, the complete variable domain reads DGGITQSPKYLFRKEGQNVTLSCEQNLNHDAMYWYRQDPGQGLRLIYYSQIVNDFQKGDIAEGYSVSREKKESFPLTVTSAQKNPTAFYLCASTGTGTGGIGYTFGSGTRLTVV.

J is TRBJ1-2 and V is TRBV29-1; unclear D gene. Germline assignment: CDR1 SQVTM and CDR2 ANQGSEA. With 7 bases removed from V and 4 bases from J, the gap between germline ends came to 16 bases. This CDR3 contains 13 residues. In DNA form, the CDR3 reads TGCAGCGGTGCCGCTTTAGGAGGCTATGGCTACACCTTC. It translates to CSGAALGGYGYTF.

The CDR3 nucleotides read TGTGCCAGCGGGAGCGGCACTATCAACTATGGCTACACCTTC. This gives the protein CASGSGTINYGYTF. The rearrangement joins TRBV7-9 to TRBJ1-2, with D unresolved. The germline CDR1 and CDR2 sequences are SEHNR and FQNEAQ (reference sequence). This CDR3 region has 14 residues. V lost 8 bases, J lost 2 bases, and 15 bases lay in between.

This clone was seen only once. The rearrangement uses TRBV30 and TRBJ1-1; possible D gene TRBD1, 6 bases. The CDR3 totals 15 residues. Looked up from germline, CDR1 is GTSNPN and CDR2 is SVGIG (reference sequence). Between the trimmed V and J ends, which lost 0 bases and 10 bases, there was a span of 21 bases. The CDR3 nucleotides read TGTGCCTGGAGTGTACGGGGGAGGTGGGGGCCGGGAGCTTTCTTT. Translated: CAWSVRGRWGPGAFF.

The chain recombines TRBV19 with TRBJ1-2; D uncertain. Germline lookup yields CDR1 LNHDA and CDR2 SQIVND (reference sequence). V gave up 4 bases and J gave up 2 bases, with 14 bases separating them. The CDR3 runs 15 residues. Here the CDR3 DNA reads TGTGCCAGTAGTAGGTCGGGAGGGCCAAACTATGGCTACACCTTC. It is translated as CASSRSGGPNYGYTF.